This TCR beta chain was retrieved from a study of breast tumors, draining lymph nodes, adjacent tissues. General study points: Tumor TCR diversity was below lymph nodes but above nontumor tissue. That most tumor T cells come from lymph nodes remained unproven. Luminal-like breast cancer showed significantly greater tumor-nontumor repertoire similarity than basal-like breast cancer did.

TCRdb used MiXCR to reprocess the multiplex PCR reads, holding one entry per CDR3 protein. Found here are some 10,000 distinct CDR3 sequences, 50% to 60% of them singletons; the top ten hold around 40%. With respect to this clonotype: Antigen unknown.

This CDR3 is built from 14 residues. Germline V lookup: CDR1 SQVTM, CDR2 ANQGSEA. Trimming removed 7 bases from V and 7 bases from J, with 22 bases in between. The sample taken for sequencing was breast tumor tissue. The clonotype originates from a female donor with breast cancer. Some clones in this sample may be carry-over from other donors' samples. The V call is TRBV29-1, the J call TRBJ1-2; weak D call: TRBD1 (6 bases). The CDR3 here is CSAPDPDRSGGYTF. DNA for the CDR3: TGCAGCGCACCCGACCCTGACAGGAGCGGTGGCTACACCTTC.